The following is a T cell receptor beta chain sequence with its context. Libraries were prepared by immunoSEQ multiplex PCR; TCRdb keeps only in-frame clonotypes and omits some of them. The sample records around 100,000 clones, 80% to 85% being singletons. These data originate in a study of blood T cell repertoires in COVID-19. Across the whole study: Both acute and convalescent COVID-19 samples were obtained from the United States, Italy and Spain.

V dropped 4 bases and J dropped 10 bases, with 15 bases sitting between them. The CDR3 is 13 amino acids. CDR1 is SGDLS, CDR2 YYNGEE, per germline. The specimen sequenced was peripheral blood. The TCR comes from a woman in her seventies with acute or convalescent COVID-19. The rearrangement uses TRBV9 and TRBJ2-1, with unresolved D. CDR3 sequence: CASSPVEASEQFF. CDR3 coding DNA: TGTGCCAGCAGCCCCGTTGAAGCCTCGGAGCAGTTCTTC.